This TCR beta chain emerged from a study of blood T cell repertoires in COVID-19. Overall study: Some COVID-19 samples were acute and others convalescent; all came from the United States, Italy and Spain. Sources were T cells, B-cell-depleted T cells, or PBMCs; the material itself was cDNA or gDNA.

Germline CDR1 reads MDHEN; CDR2 reads SYDVKM. Losses at the gene ends were 6 bases for V and 6 bases for J; bases not matched to a gene: 8. CDR3 size: 14 residues. As processed by the authors: By means of reference gene primer amplification, nucleated cell counts were estimated. Only in-frame clones appear in the TCRdb table, and some are missing; sequencing was by immunoSEQ multiplex PCR. V and J calls plus clone size are reproduced from that table; the DNA served to infer D and trimming. The profile covers about 64,000 clones, with around 90% appearing a single time and 1.5% to 2% taken by the ten largest.

Sequenced material: peripheral blood. The chain joins TRBV28 to TRBJ1-5; 7 bases line up with TRBD1. The sequence was obtained from a human donor in a cohort sampled during active COVID-19. The DNA for the CDR3 is TGTGCCAGCAGGGGAACAGGGGTAGTTCAGCCCCAGCATTTT. It specifies CASRGTGVVQPQHF.